This is a list of T cell receptor beta chains from one sample in a study of identical twins. From the 5' RACE reads, TCRdb called clonotypes with MiXCR, one entry per CDR3 protein. The data show about 660,000 distinct CDR3 sequences, more than 6.5% seen once. These data were also filed under a second study, of yellow fever vaccine responses in identical twins.

Sample: PBMCs. The source is a young woman in good health. Each CDR3 is given with its conserved first and last residue. The D gene is left open where the match is weak. Only some rows state a clone size, as once, few, many or a class for expanded clones.

size | D | J | V | CDR3 | DNA
. | TRBD1 | TRBJ1-5 | TRBV20-1 | CSARGDRDNQPQHF | TGCAGTGCTAGGGGGGACAGGGACAATCAGCCCCAGCATTTT
. | TRBD2 | TRBJ2-6 | TRBV10-3 | CAISDPGRDLSLGANVLTF | TGTGCCATCAGTGACCCCGGGAGGGACCTATCGTTAGGGGCCAACGTCCTGACTTTC
. | . | TRBJ2-7 | TRBV28 | CASRGGLYEQYF | TGTGCCAGCAGAGGTGGGCTCTACGAGCAGTACTTC
many | TRBD2 | TRBJ2-1 | TRBV11-1 | CASEPGRLAESSYNEQFF | TGTGCCAGCGAGCCGGGAAGGCTAGCGGAGAGCTCCTACAATGAGCAGTTCTTC
few | TRBD2 | TRBJ2-3 | TRBV28 | CASSFETSGTFSSTDTQYF | TGTGCCAGCAGTTTTGAAACTAGCGGTACATTCTCTAGCACAGATACGCAGTATTTT
. | . | TRBJ2-2 | TRBV7-8 | CASSPPSHGELFF | TGTGCCAGCAGCCCCCCTAGTCACGGGGAGCTGTTTTTT
few | TRBD2 | TRBJ2-5 | TRBV5-1 | CASSLEGGGSPETQYF | TGCGCCAGCAGCTTGGAAGGTGGCGGGAGTCCAGAGACCCAGTACTTC
. | . | TRBJ1-2 | TRBV27 | CASSSAVGGYTF | TGTGCCAGCAGTTCCGCCGTAGGTGGCTACACCTTC
few | . | TRBJ2-1 | TRBV5-1 | CASSIFLNEQFF | TGCGCCAGCAGTATCTTCCTCAATGAGCAGTTCTTC
few | . | TRBJ2-1 | TRBV27 | CASSSLIARTNEQFF | TGTGCCAGCAGTTCACTTATAGCTCGGACTAATGAGCAGTTCTTC
. | . | TRBJ2-3 | TRBV7-2 | CASSLEVARTDTQYF | TGTGCCAGCAGCTTAGAGGTGGCAAGGACAGATACGCAGTATTTT
few | . | TRBJ2-3 | TRBV29-1 | CSVESPVDTQYF | TGCAGCGTTGAATCTCCGGTGGATACGCAGTATTTT
few | . | TRBJ2-4 | TRBV7-2 | CASSLWDNIAKNIQYF | TGTGCCAGCAGCTTATGGGACAACATAGCCAAAAACATTCAGTACTTC
few | . | TRBJ2-7 | TRBV10-3 | CATLDRSPTSYEQYF | TGTGCCACCCTCGACAGGTCCCCTACCTCCTACGAGCAGTACTTC
few | . | TRBJ1-3 | TRBV20-1 | CSARAQGSGNTIYF | TGCAGTGCTAGAGCACAGGGCTCTGGAAACACCATATATTTT
. | . | TRBJ2-5 | TRBV4-1 | CASSQGGWTQETQYF | TGCGCCAGCAGCCAAGGGGGGTGGACACAAGAGACCCAGTACTTC
many | . | TRBJ2-7 | TRBV4-3 | CASSQDMGLGYEQYF | TGCGCCAGCAGCCAAGATATGGGGTTGGGCTACGAGCAGTACTTC
many | . | TRBJ2-7 | TRBV10-3 | CAISEFSAESSYEQYF | TGTGCCATCAGTGAGTTTTCGGCGGAGAGCTCCTACGAGCAGTACTTC
few | TRBD2 | TRBJ2-3 | TRBV12-3/TRBV12-4 | CACSPPPLGGSNYGTQYF | TGTGCCTGCAGCCCTCCCCCACTAGGCGGGAGTAATTATGGTACGCAGTATTTT
few | . | TRBJ2-2 | TRBV2 | CASSESTGVPPGELFF | TGTGCCAGCAGTGAATCCACTGGCGTGCCCCCCGGGGAGCTGTTTTTT
few | . | TRBJ2-2 | TRBV20-1 | CSARDPWEGGAGELFF | TGCAGTGCTAGAGATCCCTGGGAAGGGGGAGCCGGGGAGCTGTTTTTT
many | . | TRBJ2-3 | TRBV15 | CATSRGESTDTQYF | TGTGCCACCAGCAGGGGAGAAAGCACAGATACGCAGTATTTT